This TCR beta chain was sequenced for a study of blood T cell repertoires in COVID-19. Produced via immunoSEQ multiplex PCR; TCRdb's table is partial and in-frame only. The sample comprises some 120,000 clones, approximately 74% of which are singletons, and 5.5% to 7.5% rests with the top ten. Trimming took off 3 bases at V and 7 bases at J, with 9 bases between the two ends. The CDR3 is 12 residues long. Germline CDR1 and CDR2: MDHEN and SYDVKM. The TCR sequence derives from an older man with COVID-19, enrolled during active disease. The chain recombines TRBV28 with TRBJ1-2; a possible D gene is TRBD1 (5 bases). The sequenced material came from peripheral blood. CDR3 sequence (DNA): TGTGCCAGCAGTTTTGTGGGGCCTGGCTACACCTTC. Amino acid sequence: CASSFVGPGYTF.